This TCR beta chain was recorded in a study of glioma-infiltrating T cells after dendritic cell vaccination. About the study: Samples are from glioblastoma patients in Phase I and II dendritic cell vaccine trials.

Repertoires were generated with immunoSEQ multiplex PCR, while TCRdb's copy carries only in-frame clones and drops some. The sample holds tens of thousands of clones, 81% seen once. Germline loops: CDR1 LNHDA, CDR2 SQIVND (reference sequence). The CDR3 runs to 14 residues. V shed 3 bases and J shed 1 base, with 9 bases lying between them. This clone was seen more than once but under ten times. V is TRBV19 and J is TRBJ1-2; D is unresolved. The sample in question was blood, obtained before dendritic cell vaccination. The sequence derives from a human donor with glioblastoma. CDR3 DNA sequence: TGTGCCAGTAGTATTTCCGACAATAACTATGGCTACACCTTC. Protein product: CASSISDNNYGYTF.